The rows below give T cell receptor beta chains drawn from one sample of a study of cytomegalovirus exposure and HLA in healthy donors. Sequencing was performed with immunoSEQ multiplex PCR; in TCRdb, only in-frame clones are kept and a portion is missing. The sample lists more than 85,000 clones, approximately 94% occurring once. The source material was PBMCs. The receptors here all came from a woman aged 30 to 39 in good health and CMV-seropositive. The CDR3 runs from the conserved cysteine through the conserved F or W. A D gene is named only where the DNA matches it firmly. Clone sizes are given selectively: once, few, many, or a class where the clone is expanded.

TRBJ2-1	-	-	TRBV6-1	TGTGCCAGCAGTTTGCGGAATGAGCAGTTCTTC	CASSLRNEQFF
TRBJ1-2	-	-	TRBV29-1	TGCAGCGTTGTAGAGATAACAGGGACGGTCCGCTATGGCTACACCTTC	CSVVEITGTVRYGYTF
TRBJ1-1	-	-	TRBV29-1	TGCAGCGTCTACTTGTCGGTAACCGAAGCTTTCTTT	CSVYLSVTEAFF
TRBJ2-3	-	-	TRBV29-1	TGCAGCGCTTCTACCGGGAGAGAAAACACAGATACGCAGTATTTT	CSASTGRENTDTQYF
TRBJ2-1	-	TRBD2	TRBV27	TGTGCCAGCAGTTTAGGCGGGAGCAATGAGCAGTTCTTC	CASSLGGSNEQFF
TRBJ2-3	-	TRBD2	TRBV4-2	TGTGCCAGCAGCCAAGCGGGAGGAGGGGCAGATACGCAGTATTTT	CASSQAGGGADTQYF
TRBJ1-1	-	TRBD1	TRBV10-3	TGTGCCATCAGTGATGCCGGGACAGTGAACACTGAAGCTTTCTTT	CAISDAGTVNTEAFF
TRBJ1-1	-	TRBD1	TRBV15	TGTGCCACCAGCAGAGTTATTGGACAGGGTACCACTGAAGCTTTCTTT	CATSRVIGQGTTEAFF
TRBJ2-1	-	TRBD2	TRBV10-2	TGCGCCAGCAGTCGTGGGCTAGCGGGAGGGCCGGGCTCCTACAATGAGCAGTTCTTC	CASSRGLAGGPGSYNEQFF
TRBJ2-1	-	TRBD2	TRBV27	TGTGCCAGCAGTTTCAGGACTAGCCATAGCGCGGATAATGAGCAGTTCTTC	CASSFRTSHSADNEQFF
TRBJ2-1	-	TRBD2	TRBV7-8	TGTGCCAGCAGCTTAAGAGCGGGAAGGGTAGGTGAGCAGTTCTTC	CASSLRAGRVGEQFF
TRBJ2-3	-	-	TRBV30	TGTGCCTGGGTCAAGCGAGGCACCACAGATACGCAGTATTTT	CAWVKRGTTDTQYF
TRBJ2-7	once	TRBD2	TRBV9	TGTGCCAGCAGCGTAGCGGGAGGCCTCACCTACGAGCAGTACTTC	CASSVAGGLTYEQYF
TRBJ2-1	-	TRBD2	TRBV30	TGTGCCTCCACCGGGACTAGCGGATACAATGAGCAGTTCTTC	CASTGTSGYNEQFF
TRBJ2-1	-	TRBD2	TRBV2	TGTGCCAGCATAAGAAGGGCGGGAGTGGGGAATGAGCAGTTCTTC	CASIRRAGVGNEQFF
TRBJ2-7	few	-	TRBV5-5	TGTGCCAGCAGCTTTCCAGGGGAACATGAGCAGTACTTC	CASSFPGEHEQYF
TRBJ1-3	-	-	TRBV6-1	TGTGCCAGCAGTGAAGCAGTAGGGGCTGGAAACACCATATATTTT	CASSEAVGAGNTIYF
TRBJ2-3	-	TRBD1	TRBV28	TGTGCCAGCAGAGCAGGACAGGGGACAGATACGCAGTATTTT	CASRAGQGTDTQYF
TRBJ1-3	-	TRBD1	TRBV28	TGTGCCAGCAGGGCTGGGACAGGGGTCAACTCTGGAAACACCATATATTTT	CASRAGTGVNSGNTIYF
TRBJ2-1	few	TRBD2	TRBV30	TGTGCCTGGAGTGTAGGCAGCGGGAACTACAATGAGCAGTTCTTC	CAWSVGSGNYNEQFF
TRBJ1-1	-	-	TRBV28	TGTGCCAGCACCAAGAACACTGAAGCTTTCTTT	CASTKNTEAFF
TRBJ2-1	once	TRBD2	TRBV5-1	TGCGCCAGCAGCTCACTAGCGGGAGATGAGCAGTTCTTC	CASSSLAGDEQFF
TRBJ2-3	-	TRBD1	TRBV4-3	TGCGCCAGCAGCCATCCAAGCACAGGGGAGAACACAGATACGCAGTATTTT	CASSHPSTGENTDTQYF
TRBJ2-7	-	TRBD2	TRBV28	TGTGCCAGCAGTTTACTAGCGGGAGAAGGATTGAGCTCCTACGAGCAGTACTTC	CASSLLAGEGLSSYEQYF
TRBJ2-3	-	TRBD2	TRBV10-3	TGTGCCATCAGTACTCCTCTTTACCCGGGACTAGCGGGAGGGAAGGGGGAAACAGATACGCAGTATTTT	CAISTPLYPGLAGGKGETDTQYF
TRBJ2-1	-	-	TRBV7-6	TGTGCCAGCAGCTTAGAGAGGGGGTACGGAGGCTCCTACAATGAGCAGTTCTTC	CASSLERGYGGSYNEQFF
TRBJ2-2	-	-	TRBV10-3	TGTGCCATCAGTGAGTGGCCGACGGGGGCCGGGGAGCTGTTTTTT	CAISEWPTGAGELFF
TRBJ2-5	once	TRBD2	TRBV11-2	TGTGCCAGCAGCCTGAGGCCGGGGGGGAGTAGAGAGACCCAGTACTTC	CASSLRPGGSRETQYF
TRBJ2-5	-	-	TRBV7-9	TGTGCCAGCAGCTTAGGATCCCTAGAGTGGGAGACCCAGTACTTC	CASSLGSLEWETQYF
TRBJ2-7	-	TRBD2	TRBV11-2	TGTGCCAGCAGCTTACGTGGGGGAGGGCCCTACGAGCAGTACTTC	CASSLRGGGPYEQYF